Following are 11 T cell receptor beta chains from one sample sequenced in a study of blood T cell repertoires in COVID-19. Here immunoSEQ multiplex PCR was the method, and the copy in TCRdb shows in-frame clones only, minus some. Of around 300,000 clones listed, approximately 86% were seen once; the top ten hold about 1.9%. Sequenced sample: peripheral blood. The origin of the receptors is a woman younger than 45 who had recovered from COVID-19.

This clone was seen a handful of times. As DNA, the CDR3 is TGTGCCAGCAGCCCCCGCGCACTCAATAGCACAGATACGCAGTATTTT. Its protein is CASSPRALNSTDTQYF. The rearrangement links TRBV5-4 to TRBJ2-3, with D hard to call. Germline V gene lookup returns CDR1 SGHNT and CDR2 YYREEE (reference sequence). The CDR3 totals 16 residues. The ends were cut back, 4 bases at V and 0 bases at J, with 15 bases in the middle.

The chain recombines TRBV10-3 with TRBJ1-4, with TRBD1 as a possible D gene (6 bases). Germline loops: CDR1 ENHRY, CDR2 SYGVKD. The CDR3 has 14 residues. V was trimmed by 4 bases and J by 7 bases, leaving 13 bases between them. Here the CDR3 DNA reads TGTGCCATCAGTGTTTCAGGGGCAGGTGAAAAACTGTTTTTT. Translating gives CAISVSGAGEKLFF.

The V and J genes are TRBV5-5 and TRBJ2-7; 13 nucleotides line up with TRBD2. The V and J ends lost 5 bases and 4 bases, in that order; junction bases with no gene match: 6. Per the germline V gene, CDR1 is SGHKS and CDR2 is YYEKEE (reference sequence). The length of the CDR3 is 15 residues. CDR3 sequence (DNA): TGTGCCAGCAGACACCAGACTAGCGGGGGGTACGAGCAGTACTTC. Translated, it gives CASRHQTSGGYEQYF.

The chain joins TRBV29-1 to TRBJ2-3; TRBD1 is a possible D gene (6 bases). The CDR3 loop spans 13 amino acids. CDR1 and CDR2 (germline): SQVTM, ANQGSEA. Deletions cut 5 bases from V and 1 base from J, with 10 bases between. CDR3 sequence reads: CSVLKGGTDTQYF. CDR3 DNA sequence: TGCAGCGTTTTAAAGGGGGGCACAGATACGCAGTATTTT.

The chain links TRBV7-2 to TRBJ2-3, with a weak D call TRBD1 (6 bases). V dropped 1 base and J dropped 4 bases, with 9 bases sitting between them. Per germline, CDR1 SGHTA and CDR2 FQGNSA. This CDR3 has 14 residues. In DNA form, the CDR3 reads TGTGCCAGCAGCTTAGACCAGGGGCCAGATACGCAGTATTTT. It codes for CASSLDQGPDTQYF.

A few counts support this clone. The genes are TRBV4-1 and TRBJ2-7; possibly TRBD2 for D (6 bases). The CDR3 extends over 14 amino acids. Germline CDR1 reads MGHRA; CDR2 reads YSYEKL. Trimming shortened V by 2 bases and J by 4 bases, and 12 bases separated the two germline ends. The CDR3 loop reads CASSQQVGGYEQYF. The CDR3 bases are TGCGCCAGCAGCCAACAAGTGGGGGGATACGAGCAGTACTTC.

The chain has TRBV30 and TRBJ2-1; D possibly corresponds to TRBD2 (5 bases). The CDR3 covers 15 residues. Germline values: CDR1 GTSNPN, CDR2 SVGIG (reference sequence). The V and J ends lost 4 bases and 0 bases respectively, with 13 bases between them. The CDR3 sequence: CAWMSGFGSYNEQFF. DNA for the CDR3: TGTGCCTGGATGAGCGGTTTCGGCTCCTACAATGAGCAGTTCTTC.

This sequence joins TRBV7-3 and TRBJ2-4; 10 bases align to TRBD2. Germline V gene sequence: CDR1 SGHTA, CDR2 FQGTGA. The CDR3 loop spans 15 amino acids. The ends lost 2 bases at V and 7 bases at J; junction bases unmatched: 5. CDR3 protein: CASSLRAGGTNIQYF. CDR3 bases: TGTGCCAGCAGCTTACGAGCGGGAGGGACGAACATTCAGTACTTC.

CDR3 amino acids: CASSQVRNEQFF. The CDR3 DNA sequence: TGTGCCAGCAGCCAAGTTCGCAATGAGCAGTTCTTC. This chain joins TRBV3-1 (or the pseudogene TRBV3-2) and TRBJ2-1; D not resolved. Germline V gene lookup returns CDR1 LGHDT and CDR2 YNNKEL (reference sequence). With 1 base removed from V and 6 bases from J, the gap between germline ends came to 4 bases. The CDR3 spans 12 residues.

The chain carries TRBV3-1 (or the pseudogene TRBV3-2) and TRBJ1-5; D is unclear. The CDR3 totals 15 residues. With 1 base removed from V and 5 bases from J, the gap between germline ends came to 12 bases. The V gene's germline CDR1 is LGHDT and CDR2 YNNKEL (reference sequence). CDR3 sequence: CASSQGGGRHQPQHF. The CDR3 bases are TGTGCCAGCAGCCAAGGAGGAGGAAGGCATCAGCCCCAGCATTTT.

This clone has a handful of counts. V usage is TRBV5-6 and J usage is TRBJ1-1; the D gene is possibly TRBD1 (5 bases). V gave up 6 bases and J gave up 5 bases, with 14 bases separating them. Germline loops: CDR1 SGHDT, CDR2 YYEEEE. The CDR3 contains 13 residues. CDR3 loop: CASMGTGGTEAFF. In DNA, the CDR3 is TGTGCCAGCATGGGTACGGGGGGTACTGAAGCTTTCTTT.